The 19 T cell receptor beta chains reported below all come from one sample, sequenced in a study of blood T cells in healthy people across ages. For the second PCR, which ran for about 6 to 12 cycles, a sample-barcoded 5' primer and a J-beta primer mix were used. TCRdb recomputed calls from the 5' RACE reads with MiXCR, one row per CDR3 protein. The table has over 1.5 million distinct CDR3 sequences, 49% seen once; the top ten hold less than 2.5%. The sequenced material came from blood. These receptors all stem from a woman in her thirties or forties in good health.

This clonotype occurred a few times. The chain uses TRBV29-1 and TRBJ1-2; D is unresolved. This CDR3 spans 11 amino acids. CDR1 and CDR2 from the germline V gene are SQVTM and ANQGSEA. Trimming removed 3 bases from V and 7 bases from J, with 9 bases in between. The CDR3 region is CSVDGVFGYTF. In nucleotides, the CDR3 is TGCAGCGTTGATGGGGTTTTTGGCTACACCTTC.

This clonotype was seen more than once but under ten times. V and J are TRBV20-1 and TRBJ2-7; tentatively, D is TRBD1 (6 bases). The V end was cut by 0 bases, the J end by 3 bases, with 12 bases between. CDR3 length: 14 amino acids. Looked up from germline, CDR1 is DFQATT and CDR2 is SNEGSKA (reference sequence). CDR3 residues: CSARERTGHYEQYF. The CDR3 DNA reads as TGCAGTGCTAGAGAGAGAACAGGGCACTACGAGCAGTACTTC.

A note on this clonotype: At one of its ends the junction is not consistent with the germline gene, which may arise from a read error. The chain has TRBV18 and TRBJ1-2, with no clear D. From germline, CDR1 is KGHSH and CDR2 LQKENI. The CDR3 is made up of 12 amino acids. The CDR3 region has the DNA TGTGCCAGCGCACCGGATGGATATGGCTACACCTTC. This gives the protein CASAPDGYGYTF.

This clonotype occurred a few times. J is TRBJ2-7 and V is TRBV25-1; no clear D. CDR3 length: 15 residues. Germline values: CDR1 MGHDK, CDR2 SYGVNS. V was clipped by 1 base and J by 2 bases, with 12 bases between them. CDR3 protein: CASSESDGRTYEQYF. CDR3 DNA: TGTGCCAGCAGTGAATCCGATGGACGTACCTACGAGCAGTACTTC.

This clonotype was counted once. The junction departs from germline at one end; a sequencing error may be responsible. This chain joins TRBV20-1 and TRBJ2-3; 7 bases match TRBD2. The CDR3 contains 15 residues. Germline-derived CDR1 and CDR2 are DFQATT and SNEGSKA (reference sequence). CDR3 nucleotides: TGCAGTGCTGGAGAGTGGGGGGGAAGAACAGATACGCAGTATTTT. It encodes CSAGEWGGRTDTQYF.

The chain carries TRBV20-1 and TRBJ2-3; the D is unclear. Trimming took off 6 bases at V and 3 bases at J, with 13 bases between the two ends. CDR1 DFQATT and CDR2 SNEGSKA come from the germline V gene (reference sequence). The CDR3 spans 13 residues. CDR3 in amino acids: CSALPDLTDTQYF. The CDR3 coding sequence is TGCAGTGCCCTTCCTGACTTAACAGATACGCAGTATTTT.

This clonotype turned up a few times. V usage is TRBV6-6 and J usage is TRBJ2-5, with 9 bases fitting TRBD1. The J call may not be correct, given that the DNA end is closer to TRBJ2-7. Germline CDR1 reads MNHNY; CDR2 reads SVGAGI (reference sequence). The CDR3 length is 14 residues. The CDR3 DNA is TGTGCCAGCAGTTACTTAGACAGGGGGGACGAGCAGTACTTC. Translation: CASSYLDRGDEQYF.

V and J are TRBV4-3 and TRBJ1-5; D call uncertain. This CDR3 spans 14 amino acids. The germline V gene has CDR1 LGHNA and CDR2 YSLEER. Trimming cost V 1 base and J 4 bases, with 8 bases left between them. The CDR3 region has the DNA TGCGCCAGCAGCCAAGGGCGTGATAATCAGCCCCAGCATTTT. Translating gives CASSQGRDNQPQHF.

The CDR3 bases are TGTGCCAGCAGCTCAGAGGGGACAGTCGGTGAAAAACTGTTTTTT. This encodes CASSSEGTVGEKLFF. This chain uses TRBV9 with TRBJ1-4; 7 bases fit TRBD1. V lost 4 bases, J lost 7 bases, and 10 bases stayed unmatched. In germline, CDR1 is SGDLS, CDR2 YYNGEE. This CDR3 has 15 amino acids.

This chain connects TRBV2 to TRBJ2-7; weak D call: TRBD2 (6 bases). TRBJ2-4 matches the DNA end more closely, so the J call is doubtful. Per germline, CDR1 SNHLY and CDR2 FYNNEI. The CDR3 runs 16 residues. In nucleotides, the CDR3 is TGTGCCAGCCTCCCCGGGTCGGGACTAGCCAAAAACATTCAGTACTTC. As protein: CASLPGSGLAKNIQYF.

This clonotype was detected only a few times. The chain carries TRBV2 and TRBJ2-1; D remains unclear. V lost 3 bases and J lost 6, with 6 bases in between. Germline V CDR1 and CDR2: SNHLY, FYNNEI. The CDR3 spans 12 residues. The CDR3: CASSEASNEQFF. The CDR3 DNA reads as TGTGCCAGCAGTGAGGCCAGCAATGAGCAGTTCTTC. The full variable domain, completed using reference TRBV2 and TRBJ2-1, is EPEVTQTPSHQVTQMGQEVILRCVPISNHLYFYWYRQILGQKVEFLVSFYNNEISEKSEIFDDQFSVERPDGSNFTLKIRSTKLEDSAMYFCASSEASNEQFFGPGTRLTVL.

This sequence joins TRBV28 and TRBJ2-5, with 11 positions matching TRBD1. CDR1 is MDHEN and CDR2 is SYDVKM in the germline V gene. This CDR3 contains 16 residues. V dropped 5 bases and J dropped 4; count of bases not matched to a gene: 9. The CDR3 region has the DNA TGTGCCAGCAGTCCCTCCGGACAGGGGGCAGCAGAGACCCAGTACTTC. Protein: CASSPSGQGAAETQYF.

This chain uses TRBV7-9 with TRBJ2-6; unclear D gene. Germline-derived CDR1 and CDR2 are SEHNR and FQNEAQ (reference sequence). Deletions cut 5 bases from V and 0 bases from J, with 8 bases between. This CDR3 is built from 15 residues. CDR3 residues: CASSPWNSGANVLTF. The CDR3 DNA follows: TGTGCCAGCAGCCCCTGGAACTCTGGGGCCAACGTCCTGACTTTC.

The chain joins TRBV29-1 to TRBJ2-1; TRBD2 is a possible D gene (6 bases). The CDR3 consists of 16 residues. The germline V and J ends were trimmed by 1 base and 0 bases, with 13 bases remaining between them. Germline CDR1 and CDR2: SQVTM and ANQGSEA. Written as DNA, the CDR3 is TGCAGCGTTGAAGGCGGTCCGGGACTCTCCTACAATGAGCAGTTCTTC. This translates into CSVEGGPGLSYNEQFF.

As concerns this clonotype: A read error may be the cause here, since a much bigger clone is one base away. The V and J genes are TRBV7-2 and TRBJ1-2; D is unclear. CDR3 size: 12 residues. CDR1 SGHTA and CDR2 FQGNSA come from the germline V gene. Trimming shortened V by 5 bases and J by 9 bases, and 13 bases separated the two germline ends. CDR3 sequence (DNA): TGTGCCAGCAGCGCCCGGCCGAGTAGCTACACCTTC. This sequence encodes CASSARPSSYTF.

This clonotype was counted a few times. The chain has TRBV7-2 and TRBJ2-5; maybe TRBD1 (6 bases). Trimming pared 3 bases from V and 11 bases from J, leaving 13 bases between. The germline V gene has CDR1 SGHTA and CDR2 FQGNSA. The CDR3 is 12 amino acids. CDR3 region: CASSLDSNEQYF. CDR3 in DNA: TGTGCCAGCAGCTTGGACAGCAATGAGCAGTACTTC.

CDR3 DNA sequence: TGTGCCAGCAGGGACAGGTCCAGGGATACGCAGTATTTT. It yields the protein CASRDRSRDTQYF. The chain employs TRBV6-6 and TRBJ2-3; 7 bases are a match to TRBD1. The CDR3 covers 13 residues. V dropped 6 bases and J dropped 6; count of bases not matched to a gene: 6. Germline lookup yields CDR1 MNHNY and CDR2 SVGAGI (reference sequence).

Points on this clonotype: The junction shows a germline mismatch at one end, possibly a read error. The chain's CDR3 is CASSQDRSRASYGQYF. CDR3 sequence (DNA): TGCGCCAGCAGCCAAGATCGCTCCAGGGCCTCCTACGGGCAGTACTTC. The chain is built from TRBV4-3 and TRBJ2-7; weak D call: TRBD1 (5 bases). The CDR3 runs to 16 residues. CDR1 and CDR2 from the germline V gene are LGHNA and YSLEER.

This clonotype was detected only a few times. The J gene is TRBJ2-3, the V gene TRBV27; tentative D call: TRBD2 (5 bases). V lost 11 bases and J lost 1, with 13 bases in between. In germline, CDR1 is MNHEY, CDR2 SMNVEV (reference sequence). This CDR3 has 13 residues. Here the CDR3 DNA reads TGTGCCGCCCGGGCACTAGGCACAGATACGCAGTATTTT. Its translation: CAARALGTDTQYF.